These T cell receptor beta chains were read from a single sample in a study of blood T cells in healthy people across ages. Using its own MiXCR run on the 5' RACE reads, TCRdb lists one record per CDR3 protein. The sample consists of roughly 1,300,000 distinct CDR3 sequences, roughly 59% of them appearing once. The sample taken for sequencing was blood. These receptors were obtained from a young man in good health. Each CDR3 is given with its conserved first and last residue. The D gene is left open where the match is weak. Clone size is stated in some rows and not others, as once, few, many or a class when expanded.

v_call	clone_size	d_call	j_call	cdr3_nt	cdr3_aa
TRBV7-9	NA	NA	TRBJ2-1	TGTGCCAGCGGTCAGATTTACAATGAGCAGTTCTTC	CASGQIYNEQFF
TRBV12-5	NA	TRBD2	TRBJ2-1	TGTGCTAGTGCCCCGAGATGGGGACTAGACAATGAGCAGTTCTTC	CASAPRWGLDNEQFF
TRBV29-1	NA	NA	TRBJ2-2	TGCAGCGTTGAGGTGGAGAACACCGGGGAGCTGTTTTTT	CSVEVENTGELFF
TRBV29-1	few	TRBD1	TRBJ1-1	TGCAGCGTTGTTGGTTCGGACAGGGGAATCATGGCTTTCTTT	CSVVGSDRGIMAFF
TRBV6-6	NA	NA	TRBJ1-4	TGTGCCAGCAGCCCCAGCCCCGCCGGGAGTGAAAAACTGTTTTTT	CASSPSPAGSEKLFF
TRBV20-1	NA	TRBD1	TRBJ1-2	TGCAGTGCTAGAGATACAGGGGAATACTATGGCTACACCTTC	CSARDTGEYYGYTF
TRBV4-1	NA	NA	TRBJ2-7	TGTGCCAGCAGTCAACAGGGTTTCTACGAGCAGTACTTC	CASSQQGFYEQYF
TRBV25-1	few	TRBD1	TRBJ1-2	TGTGCCAGCAGTGCCACGGGACAGGGGGTTGTTGGCTACACCTTC	CASSATGQGVVGYTF
TRBV11-2	few	NA	TRBJ2-7	TGTGCCAGCAGAGCCCTTAGGGGCCCAGGCTACGAGCAGTACTTC	CASRALRGPGYEQYF
TRBV3-1	NA	NA	TRBJ2-7	TGTGCCAGCAGCCAAGGGGGTATCTACGAGCAGTACTTC	CASSQGGIYEQYF
TRBV13	NA	NA	TRBJ2-1	TGTGCCAGCAGCTTAGTGTTGGCACAGTGGGAGAAGTTCTTC	CASSLVLAQWEKFF
TRBV6-5	NA	NA	TRBJ2-5	TGTGCCAGCAGTTACGGTCGAGTTTTAGGGCAAGAGACTCAGTACTTC	CASSYGRVLGQETQYF
TRBV7-2	NA	NA	TRBJ1-3	TGTGCCAGCAGCTTAGGGAGAAACACCATATATTTT	CASSLGRNTIYF
TRBV20-1	NA	NA	TRBJ2-1	TGCAGTGCTAGAGTAGGGGGGGGGCAGTTCTTC	CSARVGGGQFF
TRBV29-1	NA	TRBD1	TRBJ1-2	TGCAGCGTAAATGACAGGGGGTATGGCTACACCTTC	CSVNDRGYGYTF
TRBV7-8	many	TRBD1	TRBJ2-7	TGTGCCAGCAGTTTACAGGGGGAGCAGTACTTC	CASSLQGEQYF
TRBV6-1	once	NA	TRBJ2-3	TGTGCCAGCAGTGAACGGATTCTCACAGATACGCAGTATTTT	CASSERILTDTQYF
TRBV7-9	NA	NA	TRBJ1-2	TGTGCCAGCAGCCCGGTGGGGACCTATGGCTACACCTTC	CASSPVGTYGYTF
TRBV20-1	few	TRBD1	TRBJ2-7	TGCAGTGCCCTCGGACAGGCGAACTCCTACGAGCAGTACTTC	CSALGQANSYEQYF
TRBV20-1	many	TRBD2	TRBJ2-1	TGCAGTGCTACAGGACGTTCGGGAGGTGAGCAGTTCTTC	CSATGRSGGEQFF
TRBV24-1	NA	NA	TRBJ1-2	TGTGCCACCTCGGAGTGGGGCTATGGCTACACCTTC	CATSEWGYGYTF
TRBV27	NA	NA	TRBJ2-3	TGTGCCAGCAGTTTTAACTCTGTAGATACGCAGTATTTT	CASSFNSVDTQYF
TRBV7-2	NA	TRBD1	TRBJ2-4	TGTGCCAGCAGCTTAATGGGGACAGGGGGCTCAACAATTCAGTACTTC	CASSLMGTGGSTIQYF
TRBV7-9	NA	NA	TRBJ2-2	TGTGCCAGCAGCCCCGGGAGAACCACCGGGGAGCTGTTTTTT	CASSPGRTTGELFF
TRBV12-3/TRBV12-4	NA	NA	TRBJ1-1	TGTGCCAGCAGTTTCAGTGGCAGATTGAACACTGAAGCTTTCTTT	CASSFSGRLNTEAFF
TRBV12-3/TRBV12-4	NA	NA	TRBJ2-2	TGTGCCAGCAGGGGCGGGCGTGGGGGGATGAACACCGGGGAGCTGTTTTTT	CASRGGRGGMNTGELFF
TRBV28	once	NA	TRBJ1-2	TGTGCCATTCGCCGGGGGGCTGGCTACACCTTC	CAIRRGAGYTF
TRBV6-2/TRBV6-3	NA	NA	TRBJ2-5	TGTGCCAGCAGTTACATGAGCCACCAAGAGACCCAGTACTTC	CASSYMSHQETQYF
TRBV4-3	few	NA	TRBJ2-1	TGCGCCAGCAGCCAAGTCGGACGGGGGAACTTCAATGAGCAGTTCTTC	CASSQVGRGNFNEQFF
TRBV6-2/TRBV6-3	NA	NA	TRBJ1-2	TGTGCCAGCAGTTACAGCCCCCGGCGAAGGGACTATGGCTACACCTTC	CASSYSPRRRDYGYTF
TRBV4-2	few	NA	TRBJ2-6	TGTGCCAGCAGCCAAGAGGCCCTTTCTGGGGCCAACGTCCTGACTTTC	CASSQEALSGANVLTF
TRBV5-1	NA	NA	TRBJ1-1	TGCGCCAGTCATAACAGGATGAACACTGAAGCTTTCTTT	CASHNRMNTEAFF
TRBV7-6	NA	NA	TRBJ2-3	TGTGCCAGCAGCTTAGCGGGAGTTATCTCAGATACGCAGTATTTT	CASSLAGVISDTQYF
TRBV7-9	many	NA	TRBJ1-5	TGTGCCAGCAGCTTAGGAGGTCAGGATCAGCCCCAGCATTTT	CASSLGGQDQPQHF
TRBV7-2	NA	TRBD2	TRBJ2-3	TGTGCCGGCAGCCTCCCCTCTAGCGGGGGGTACACAGATACGCAGTATTTT	CAGSLPSSGGYTDTQYF
TRBV20-1	NA	NA	TRBJ2-3	TGCAGTGCTACCCGCAACTTGGCAGATACGCAGTATTTT	CSATRNLADTQYF
TRBV2	NA	NA	TRBJ2-3	TGTGCCAGCAGCGGAACTAGTGCAAGCACAGATACGCAGTATTTT	CASSGTSASTDTQYF
TRBV12-3/TRBV12-4	NA	NA	TRBJ1-1	TGTGCCAGCAGACCCGGGAACACTGAAGCTTTCTTT	CASRPGNTEAFF
TRBV29-1	few	NA	TRBJ1-5	TGCAGCGTTGCCGGGGGCAGGGTCGATCAGCCCCAGCATTTT	CSVAGGRVDQPQHF
TRBV28	once	NA	TRBJ2-4	TGTGCCAGCAGTTCGGGACAAGGTCCAGCCAAAAACATTCAGTACTTC	CASSSGQGPAKNIQYF
TRBV6-5	NA	NA	TRBJ2-3	TGTGCCAGCAGCAAGGACAGTCCCTACACAGATACGCAGTATTTT	CASSKDSPYTDTQYF
TRBV20-1	NA	NA	TRBJ2-6	TGCAGTGCTACAAATACCTCTGGGGCCAACGTCCTGACTTTC	CSATNTSGANVLTF
TRBV20-1	NA	TRBD2	TRBJ2-4	TGCAGTGCTACCCAAGCGGGAGGGGGTGTGGGGCAGTACTTC	CSATQAGGGVGQYF
TRBV6-6	NA	NA	TRBJ1-1	TGTGCCAGCAAGTGGCAGGGGTACACTGAAGCTTTCTTT	CASKWQGYTEAFF
TRBV29-1	few	NA	TRBJ2-3	TGCAGCGTTACCGGGATATTTGAACTTAAAGGCCGCACAGATACGCAGTATTTT	CSVTGIFELKGRTDTQYF
TRBV20-1	NA	NA	TRBJ2-7	TGCAGTGCTGCGACTCAAAGGGGGGGCGGCGAGCAGTACTTC	CSAATQRGGGEQYF
TRBV4-1	NA	NA	TRBJ2-7	TGCGCCAGCAGCCGGTCGAGTTGGCCGTCCTACGAGCAGTACTTC	CASSRSSWPSYEQYF
TRBV5-1	NA	NA	TRBJ2-3	TGCGCCAGCAGCTTGGGATTGGGGCCCACAGATACGCAGTATTTT	CASSLGLGPTDTQYF
TRBV29-1	few	TRBD2	TRBJ2-1	TGCAGCGTTGTGTCGACTAGCGGGGTGTACAATGAGCAGTTCTTC	CSVVSTSGVYNEQFF
TRBV6-2/TRBV6-3	NA	NA	TRBJ2-7	TGTGCCAGCAACAGGCTATCCTACGAGCAGTACTTC	CASNRLSYEQYF